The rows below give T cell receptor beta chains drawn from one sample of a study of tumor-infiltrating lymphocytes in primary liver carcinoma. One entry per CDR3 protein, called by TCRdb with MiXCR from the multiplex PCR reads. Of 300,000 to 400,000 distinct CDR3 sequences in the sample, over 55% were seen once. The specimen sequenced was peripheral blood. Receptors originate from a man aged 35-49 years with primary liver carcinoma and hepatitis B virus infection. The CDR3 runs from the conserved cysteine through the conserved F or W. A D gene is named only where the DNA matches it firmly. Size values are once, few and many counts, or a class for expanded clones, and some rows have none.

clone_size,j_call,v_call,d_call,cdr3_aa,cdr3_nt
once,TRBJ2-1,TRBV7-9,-,CASRVSGSRSYNEQLF,TGTGCCAGCAGGGTTAGCGGCAGCCGCTCCTACAATGAGCAGCTCTTC
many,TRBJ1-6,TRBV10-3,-,CAISDTDNSPLHF,TGTGCCATCAGTGATACCGATAATTCACCCCTCCACTTT
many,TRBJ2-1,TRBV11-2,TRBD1,CASSFLTGGEQFF,TGTGCCAGCAGCTTCCTGACAGGGGGCGAGCAGTTCTTC
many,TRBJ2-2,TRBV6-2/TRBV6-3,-,CASRPPGSNTGELFF,TGTGCCAGCAGGCCCCCGGGGTCGAACACCGGGGAGCTGTTTTTT
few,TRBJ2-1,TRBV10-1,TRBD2,CASSKRLAGIDEQFF,TGCGCCAGCAGTAAGAGACTAGCGGGAATCGATGAGCAGTTCTTC
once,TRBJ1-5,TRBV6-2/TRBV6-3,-,CASSSPGGWSNQAQHF,TGTGCCAGCAGCTCGCCGGGGGGCTGGAGCAATCAGGCCCAGCATTTT
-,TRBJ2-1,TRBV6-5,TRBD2,CASSSWGGTSGDDEQFF,TGTGCCAGCAGTTCCTGGGGGGGGACTAGCGGCGACGATGAGCAGTTCTTC
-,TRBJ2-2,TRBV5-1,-,CASSHEGNTGELFF,TGCGCCAGCAGCCATGAAGGGAACACCGGGGAGCTGTTTTTT
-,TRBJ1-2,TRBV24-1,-,CATSVTGSVDGYTF,TGTGCCACCAGTGTAACTGGATCCGTAGATGGCTACACCTTC
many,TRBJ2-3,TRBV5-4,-,CASSLKSGQSTDTQYF,TGTGCCAGCAGCTTGAAAAGCGGGCAGAGCACAGATACGCAGTATTTT
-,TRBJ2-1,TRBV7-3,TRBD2,CASSGSGMGNEQFF,TGTGCCAGCAGCGGCAGCGGGATGGGTAATGAGCAGTTCTTC
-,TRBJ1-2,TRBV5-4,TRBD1,CASSEMGQGGYGYTF,TGTGCCAGCAGCGAAATGGGACAGGGCGGCTATGGCTACACCTTC
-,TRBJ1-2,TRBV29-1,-,CSFVQTIGYTF,TGCAGCTTTGTCCAGACAATCGGTTACACCTTC
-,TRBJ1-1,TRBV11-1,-,CASSSGDTEVFF,TGTGCCAGCAGCTCGGGGGACACTGAAGTCTTCTTT
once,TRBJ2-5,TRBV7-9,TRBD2,CASSGLAGPQETQYF,TGTGCCAGCAGCGGATTAGCGGGGCCCCAAGAGACCCAGTACTTC
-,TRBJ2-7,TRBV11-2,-,CASSWQGGLGYEQYF,TGTGCCAGCAGCTGGCAGGGGGGACTGGGCTACGAGCAGTACTTC
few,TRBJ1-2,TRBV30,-,CAWSQGRGGYTF,TGTGCCTGGAGTCAGGGCCGAGGGGGCTACACCTTC
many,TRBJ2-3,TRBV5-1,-,CASSWQGKNTDTQYF,TGCGCCAGCAGCTGGCAAGGGAAGAACACAGATACGCAGTATTTT
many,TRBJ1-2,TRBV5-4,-,CASSKEPSSGPLYGYTF,TGTGCCAGCAGTAAAGAACCGTCCAGCGGTCCGCTCTATGGCTACACCTTC
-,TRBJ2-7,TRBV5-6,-,CASSRVDGTYGQYF,TGTGCCAGCAGCCGGGTAGACGGGACCTACGGGCAGTACTTC
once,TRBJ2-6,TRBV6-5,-,CASSRRGIPSVSNVLTF,TGTGCCAGCAGTCGACGCGGGATACCCTCTGTGTCCAACGTCCTGACTTTC
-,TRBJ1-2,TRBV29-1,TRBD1,CSVGTGANYFYTF,TGCAGCGTTGGGACAGGGGCGAACTATTTCTACACCTTC
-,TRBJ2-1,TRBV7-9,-,CASSKGGSYNEQFF,TGTGCCAGCAGCAAAGGAGGGTCCTACAATGAGCAGTTCTTC
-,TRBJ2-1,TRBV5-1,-,CASSFGGDPLNEQLF,TGCGCCAGCAGCTTTGGCGGGGACCCCCTTAATGAGCAGCTCTTC
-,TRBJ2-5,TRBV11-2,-,CASSILVNMERAQYF,TGTGCCAGCAGTATCCTCGTGAATATGGAGAGGGCCCAGTACTTC